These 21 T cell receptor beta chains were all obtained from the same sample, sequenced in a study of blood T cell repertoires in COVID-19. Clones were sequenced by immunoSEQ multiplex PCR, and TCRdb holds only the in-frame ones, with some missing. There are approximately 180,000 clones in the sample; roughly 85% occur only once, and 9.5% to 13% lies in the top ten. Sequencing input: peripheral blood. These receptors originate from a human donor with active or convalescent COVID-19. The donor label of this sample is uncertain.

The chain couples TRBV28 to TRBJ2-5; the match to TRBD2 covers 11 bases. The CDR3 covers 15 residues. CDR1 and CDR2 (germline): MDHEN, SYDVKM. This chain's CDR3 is CAAGTSGNWGETQYF. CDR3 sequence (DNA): TGTGCGGCCGGGACTAGCGGAAATTGGGGAGAGACCCAGTACTTC.

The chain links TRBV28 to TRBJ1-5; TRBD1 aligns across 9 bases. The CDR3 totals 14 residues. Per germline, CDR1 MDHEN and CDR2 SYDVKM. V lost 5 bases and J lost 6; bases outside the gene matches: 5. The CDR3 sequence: CASSPTGGSQPQHF. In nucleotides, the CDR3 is TGTGCCAGCAGTCCGACAGGGGGGAGTCAGCCCCAGCATTTT. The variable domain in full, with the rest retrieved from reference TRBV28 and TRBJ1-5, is DVKVTQSSRYLVKRTGEKVFLECVQDMDHENMFWYRQDPGLGLRLIYFSYDVKMKEKGDIPEGYSVSREKKERFSLILESASTNQTSMYLCASSPTGGSQPQHFGDGTRLSIL.

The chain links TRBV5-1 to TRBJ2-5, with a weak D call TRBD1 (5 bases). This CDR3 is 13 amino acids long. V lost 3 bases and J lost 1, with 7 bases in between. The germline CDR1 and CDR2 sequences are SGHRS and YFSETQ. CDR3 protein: CASSSTVQETQYF. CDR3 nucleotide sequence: TGCGCCAGCAGCTCGACAGTCCAAGAGACCCAGTACTTC. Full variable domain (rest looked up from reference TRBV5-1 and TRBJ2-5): KAGVTQTPRYLIKTRGQQVTLSCSPISGHRSVSWYQQTPGQGLQFLFEYFSETQRNKGNFPGRFSGRQFSNSRSEMNVSTLELGDSALYLCASSSTVQETQYFGPGTRLLVL.

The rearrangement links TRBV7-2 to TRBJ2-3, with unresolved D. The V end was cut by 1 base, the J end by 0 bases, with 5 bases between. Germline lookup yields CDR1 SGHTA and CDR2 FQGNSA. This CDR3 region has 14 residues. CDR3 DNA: TGTGCCAGCAGCTTAGGTACTAGCACAGATACGCAGTATTTT. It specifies CASSLGTSTDTQYF.

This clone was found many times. Here the CDR3 reads CAISKTGQGARSGELFF. CDR3 nucleotide sequence: TGTGCCATCAGTAAAACGGGACAGGGGGCCAGGAGCGGGGAGCTGTTTTTT. The rearrangement links TRBV10-3 to TRBJ2-2; 12 bases fit TRBD1. Looked up from germline, CDR1 is ENHRY and CDR2 is SYGVKD. J was trimmed by 7 bases and V by 5 bases; bases with no gene match: 11. CDR3 length: 17 residues.

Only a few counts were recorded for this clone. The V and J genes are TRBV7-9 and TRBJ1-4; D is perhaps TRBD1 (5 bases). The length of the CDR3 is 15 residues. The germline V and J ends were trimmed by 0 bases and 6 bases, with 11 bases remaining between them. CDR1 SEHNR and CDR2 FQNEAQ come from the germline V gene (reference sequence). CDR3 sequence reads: CASSLAGGIDEKLFF. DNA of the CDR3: TGTGCCAGCAGCTTAGCGGGGGGTATTGATGAAAAACTGTTTTTT.

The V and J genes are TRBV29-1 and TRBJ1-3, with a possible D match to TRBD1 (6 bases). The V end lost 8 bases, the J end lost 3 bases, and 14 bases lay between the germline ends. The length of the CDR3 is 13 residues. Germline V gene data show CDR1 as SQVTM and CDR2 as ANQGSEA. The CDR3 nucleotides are TGCAGCCATGGGGTAGGGGGTGGAAACACCATATATTTT. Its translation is CSHGVGGGNTIYF.

The CDR3 nucleotides are TGCGCCAGCAGCTCTGGACAGCAACAAGAGACCCAGTACTTC. It specifies CASSSGQQQETQYF. V usage is TRBV5-1 and J usage is TRBJ2-5; tentatively, D is TRBD1 (6 bases). Germline V CDR1 and CDR2: SGHRS, YFSETQ. CDR3 size: 14 residues. With 3 bases removed from V and 2 bases from J, the gap between germline ends came to 11 bases.

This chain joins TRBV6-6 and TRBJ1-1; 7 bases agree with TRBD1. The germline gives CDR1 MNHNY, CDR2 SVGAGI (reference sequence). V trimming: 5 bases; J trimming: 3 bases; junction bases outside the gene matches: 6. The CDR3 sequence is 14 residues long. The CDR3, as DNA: TGTGCCAGCAGTCGACAGGGCGGGGACACTGAAGCTTTCTTT. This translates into CASSRQGGDTEAFF.

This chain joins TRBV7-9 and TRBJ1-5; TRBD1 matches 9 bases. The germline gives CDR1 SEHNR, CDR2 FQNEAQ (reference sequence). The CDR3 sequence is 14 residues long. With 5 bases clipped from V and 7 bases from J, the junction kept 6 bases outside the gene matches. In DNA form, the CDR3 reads TGTGCCAGCAGCCCTGGGACAGGGAGGCAGCCCCAGCATTTT. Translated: CASSPGTGRQPQHF.

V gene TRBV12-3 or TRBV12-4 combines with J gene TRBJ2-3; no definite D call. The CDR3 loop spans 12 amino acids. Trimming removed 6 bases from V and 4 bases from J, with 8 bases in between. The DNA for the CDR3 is TGTGCCAGCAGCGTCGGAGCAGATACGCAGTATTTT. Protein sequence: CASSVGADTQYF.

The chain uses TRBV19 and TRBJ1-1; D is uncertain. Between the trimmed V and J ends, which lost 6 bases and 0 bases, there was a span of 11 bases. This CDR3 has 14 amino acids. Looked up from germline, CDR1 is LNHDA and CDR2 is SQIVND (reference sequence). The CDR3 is CASRPGGVNTEAFF. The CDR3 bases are TGTGCCAGTAGGCCGGGAGGCGTGAACACTGAAGCTTTCTTT. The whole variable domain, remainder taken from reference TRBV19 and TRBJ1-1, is DGGITQSPKYLFRKEGQNVTLSCEQNLNHDAMYWYRQDPGQGLRLIYYSQIVNDFQKGDIAEGYSVSREKKESFPLTVTSAQKNPTAFYLCASRPGGVNTEAFFGQGTRLTVV.

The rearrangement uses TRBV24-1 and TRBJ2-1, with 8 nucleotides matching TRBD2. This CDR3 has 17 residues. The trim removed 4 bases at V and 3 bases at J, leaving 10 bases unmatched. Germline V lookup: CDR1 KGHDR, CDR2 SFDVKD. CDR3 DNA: TGTGCCACCAGTGACCCTCGGGGGGGAAGTTACTACAATGAGCAGTTCTTC. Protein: CATSDPRGGSYYNEQFF.

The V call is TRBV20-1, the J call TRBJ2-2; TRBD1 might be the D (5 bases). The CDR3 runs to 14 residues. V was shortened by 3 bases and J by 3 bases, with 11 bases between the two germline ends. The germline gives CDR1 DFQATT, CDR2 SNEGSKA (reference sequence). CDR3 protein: CSASSVRDTGELFF. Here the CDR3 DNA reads TGCAGTGCTAGTTCTGTCAGGGACACCGGGGAGCTGTTTTTT.

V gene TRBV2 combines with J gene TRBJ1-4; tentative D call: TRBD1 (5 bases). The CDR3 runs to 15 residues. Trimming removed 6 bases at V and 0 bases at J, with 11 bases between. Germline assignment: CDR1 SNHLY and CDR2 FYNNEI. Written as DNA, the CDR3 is TGTGCCAGCAGCACCCAAGGGGCAACTAATGAAAAACTGTTTTTT. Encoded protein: CASSTQGATNEKLFF.

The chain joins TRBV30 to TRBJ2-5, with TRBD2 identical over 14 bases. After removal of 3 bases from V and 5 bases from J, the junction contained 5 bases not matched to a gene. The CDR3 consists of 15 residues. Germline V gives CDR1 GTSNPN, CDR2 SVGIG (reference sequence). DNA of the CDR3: TGTGCCTGGAGGGGACTAGCGGGAGTAAGGGAGACCCAGTACTTC. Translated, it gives CAWRGLAGVRETQYF.

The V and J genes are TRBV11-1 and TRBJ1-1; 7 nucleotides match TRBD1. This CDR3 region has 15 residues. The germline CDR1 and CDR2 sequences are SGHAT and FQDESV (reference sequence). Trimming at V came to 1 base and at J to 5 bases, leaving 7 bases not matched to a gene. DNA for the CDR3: TGTGCCAGCAGCTTAGTGCAGGGGGTGTGGACTGAAGCTTTCTTT. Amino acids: CASSLVQGVWTEAFF.

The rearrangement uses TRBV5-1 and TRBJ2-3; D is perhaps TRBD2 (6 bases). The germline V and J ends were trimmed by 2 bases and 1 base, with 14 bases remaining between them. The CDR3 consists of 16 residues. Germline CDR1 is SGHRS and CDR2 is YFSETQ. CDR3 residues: CASSFGGMGGTDTQYF. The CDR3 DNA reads TGCGCCAGCAGCTTTGGGGGGATGGGGGGCACAGATACGCAGTATTTT.

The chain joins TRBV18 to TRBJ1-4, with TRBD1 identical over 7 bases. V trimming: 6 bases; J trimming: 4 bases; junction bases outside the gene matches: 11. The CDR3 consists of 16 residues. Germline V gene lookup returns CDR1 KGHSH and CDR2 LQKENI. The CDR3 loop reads CASSPYAGTVNEKLFF. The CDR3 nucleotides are TGTGCCAGCTCCCCTTATGCCGGGACAGTTAATGAAAAACTGTTTTTT.

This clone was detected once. The CDR3 reads CSVCYGLAGGETQYF. The CDR3 nucleotides read TGCAGCGTTTGCTACGGACTAGCGGGGGGGGAGACCCAGTACTTC. The rearrangement uses TRBV29-1 and TRBJ2-5, with 15 positions matching TRBD2. Germline V CDR1 and CDR2: SQVTM, ANQGSEA. This CDR3 is 15 amino acids long. The V and J ends lost 5 bases and 5 bases, in that order; junction bases with no gene match: 6.

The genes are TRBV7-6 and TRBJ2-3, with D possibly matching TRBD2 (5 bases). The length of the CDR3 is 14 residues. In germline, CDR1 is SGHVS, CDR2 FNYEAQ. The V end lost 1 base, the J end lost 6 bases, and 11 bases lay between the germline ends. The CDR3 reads CASSLGGSRDTQYF. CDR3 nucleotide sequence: TGTGCCAGCAGCTTAGGAGGGAGTAGGGATACGCAGTATTTT. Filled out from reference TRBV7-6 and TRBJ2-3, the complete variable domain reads GAGVSQSPRYKVTKRGQDVALRCDPISGHVSLYWYRQALGQGPEFLTYFNYEAQQDKSGLPNDRFSAERPEGSISTLTIQRTEQRDSAMYRCASSLGGSRDTQYFGPGTRLTVL.